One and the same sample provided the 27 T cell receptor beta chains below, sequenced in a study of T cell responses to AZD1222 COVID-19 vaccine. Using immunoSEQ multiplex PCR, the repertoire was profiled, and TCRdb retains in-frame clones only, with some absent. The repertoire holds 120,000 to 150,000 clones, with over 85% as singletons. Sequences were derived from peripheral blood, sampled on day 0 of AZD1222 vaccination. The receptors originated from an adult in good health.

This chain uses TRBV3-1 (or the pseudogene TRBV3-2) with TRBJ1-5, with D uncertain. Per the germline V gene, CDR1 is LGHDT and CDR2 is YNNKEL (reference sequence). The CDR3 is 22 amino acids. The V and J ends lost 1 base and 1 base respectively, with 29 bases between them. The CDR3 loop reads CASSQVRNIQICAKGSNQPQHF. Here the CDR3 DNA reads TGTGCCAGCAGCCAAGTTCGTAACATCCAAATATGTGCGAAAGGGAGCAATCAGCCCCAGCATTTT.

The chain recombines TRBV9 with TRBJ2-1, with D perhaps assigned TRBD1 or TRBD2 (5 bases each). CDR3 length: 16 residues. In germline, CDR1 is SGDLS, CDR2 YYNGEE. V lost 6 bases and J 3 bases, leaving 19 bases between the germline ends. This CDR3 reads CASTSNRDGDYNEQFF. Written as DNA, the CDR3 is TGTGCCAGCACCTCGAACCGGGACGGAGACTACAATGAGCAGTTCTTC.

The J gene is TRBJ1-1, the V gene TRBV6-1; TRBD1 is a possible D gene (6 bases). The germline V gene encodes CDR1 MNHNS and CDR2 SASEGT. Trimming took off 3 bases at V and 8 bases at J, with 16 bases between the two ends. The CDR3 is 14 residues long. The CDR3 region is CASSDGGASPEAFF. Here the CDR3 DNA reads TGTGCCAGCAGTGACGGGGGGGCCTCTCCCGAAGCTTTCTTT.

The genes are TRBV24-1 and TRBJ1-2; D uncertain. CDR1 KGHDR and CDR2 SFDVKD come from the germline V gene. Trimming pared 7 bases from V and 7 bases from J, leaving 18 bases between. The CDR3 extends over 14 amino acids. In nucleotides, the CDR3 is TGTGCCACCAGATCAGAGGTAGACGGCTCTGGCTACACCTTC. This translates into CATRSEVDGSGYTF.

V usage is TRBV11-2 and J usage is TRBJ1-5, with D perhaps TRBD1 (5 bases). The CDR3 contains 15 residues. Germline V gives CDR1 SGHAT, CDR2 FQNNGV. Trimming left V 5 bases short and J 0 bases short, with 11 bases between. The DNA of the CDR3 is TGTGCCAGCAGCCTGGGGACTCATAGCAATCAGCCCCAGCATTTT. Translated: CASSLGTHSNQPQHF.

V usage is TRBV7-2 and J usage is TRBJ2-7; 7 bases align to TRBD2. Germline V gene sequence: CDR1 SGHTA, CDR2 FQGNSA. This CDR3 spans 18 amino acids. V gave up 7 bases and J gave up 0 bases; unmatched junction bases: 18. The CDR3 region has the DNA TGTGCCAGCATCGCCGGGAGAGGCGGGAGCGAACCCTCCTACGAGCAGTACTTC. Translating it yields CASIAGRGGSEPSYEQYF.

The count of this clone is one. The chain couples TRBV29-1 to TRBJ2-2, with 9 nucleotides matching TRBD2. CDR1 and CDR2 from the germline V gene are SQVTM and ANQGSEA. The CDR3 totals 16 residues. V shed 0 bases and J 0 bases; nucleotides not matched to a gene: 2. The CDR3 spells CSVEDRLAANTGELFF. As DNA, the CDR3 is TGCAGCGTTGAAGACCGACTAGCGGCGAACACCGGGGAGCTGTTTTTT.

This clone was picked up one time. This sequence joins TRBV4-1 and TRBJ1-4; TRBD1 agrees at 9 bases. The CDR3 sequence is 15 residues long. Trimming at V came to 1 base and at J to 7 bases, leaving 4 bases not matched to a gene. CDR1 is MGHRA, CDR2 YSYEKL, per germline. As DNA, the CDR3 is TGCGCCAGCAGCCAAGGGGACAGGGACAGTGAAAAACTGTTTTTT. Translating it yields CASSQGDRDSEKLFF.

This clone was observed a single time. The CDR3 protein is CASSVPGQGVEKLFF. The CDR3 DNA reads TGTGCCAGTAGTGTCCCGGGACAGGGGGTTGAAAAACTGTTTTTT. The V and J genes are TRBV19 and TRBJ1-4, with 11 bases identical to TRBD1. This CDR3 has 15 amino acids. The ends lost 5 bases at V and 7 bases at J; junction bases unmatched: 6. The germline gives CDR1 LNHDA, CDR2 SQIVND (reference sequence).

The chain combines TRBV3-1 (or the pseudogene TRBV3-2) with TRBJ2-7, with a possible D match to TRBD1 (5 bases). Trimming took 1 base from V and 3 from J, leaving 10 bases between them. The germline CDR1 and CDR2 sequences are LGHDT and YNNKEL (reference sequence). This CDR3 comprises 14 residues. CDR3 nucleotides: TGTGCCAGCAGCCAAGTTATAGGGGTCTACGAGCAGTACTTC. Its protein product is CASSQVIGVYEQYF.

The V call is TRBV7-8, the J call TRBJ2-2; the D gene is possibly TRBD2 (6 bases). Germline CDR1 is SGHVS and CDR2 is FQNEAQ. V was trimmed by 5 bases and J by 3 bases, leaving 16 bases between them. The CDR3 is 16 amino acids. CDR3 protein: CASSTPGGMDTGELFF. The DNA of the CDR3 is TGTGCCAGCAGCACCCCAGGCGGGATGGACACCGGGGAGCTGTTTTTT.

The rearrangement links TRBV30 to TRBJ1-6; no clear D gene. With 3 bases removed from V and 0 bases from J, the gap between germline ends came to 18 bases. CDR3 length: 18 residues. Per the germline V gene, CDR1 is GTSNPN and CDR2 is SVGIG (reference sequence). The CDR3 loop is CAWRPMVGQNSYNSPLHF. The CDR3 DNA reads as TGTGCCTGGAGGCCAATGGTTGGGCAGAACTCCTATAATTCACCCCTCCACTTT.

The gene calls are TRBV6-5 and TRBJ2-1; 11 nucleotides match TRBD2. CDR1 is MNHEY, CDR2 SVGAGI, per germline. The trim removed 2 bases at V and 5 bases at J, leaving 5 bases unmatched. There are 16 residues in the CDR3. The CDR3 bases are TGTGCCAGCAGTTACCTAGCGGGGGGATGGGACAATGAGCAGTTCTTC. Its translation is CASSYLAGGWDNEQFF.

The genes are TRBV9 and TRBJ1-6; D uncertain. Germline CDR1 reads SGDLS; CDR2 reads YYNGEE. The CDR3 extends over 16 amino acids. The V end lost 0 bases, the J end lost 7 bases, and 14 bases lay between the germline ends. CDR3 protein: CASSVVRASDNSPLHF. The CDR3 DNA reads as TGTGCCAGCAGCGTAGTTCGGGCCAGCGACAATTCACCCCTCCACTTT.

The CDR3 sequence: CASSQSLASSYNEQFF. The CDR3 DNA is TGCGCCAGCAGCCAGTCCCTAGCTTCCTCATACAATGAGCAGTTCTTC. V gene TRBV4-1 combines with J gene TRBJ2-1, with D perhaps TRBD2 (5 bases). Germline CDR1 is MGHRA and CDR2 is YSYEKL. The CDR3 has 16 residues. V was shortened by 3 bases and J by 4 bases, with 16 bases between the two germline ends.

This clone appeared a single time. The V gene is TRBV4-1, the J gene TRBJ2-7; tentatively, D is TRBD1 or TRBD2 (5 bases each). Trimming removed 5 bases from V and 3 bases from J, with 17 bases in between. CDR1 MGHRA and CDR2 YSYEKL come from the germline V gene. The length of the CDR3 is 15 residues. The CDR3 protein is CASSSRDQGYYEQYF. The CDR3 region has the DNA TGCGCCAGCAGCAGCCGGGACCAGGGATACTACGAGCAGTACTTC.

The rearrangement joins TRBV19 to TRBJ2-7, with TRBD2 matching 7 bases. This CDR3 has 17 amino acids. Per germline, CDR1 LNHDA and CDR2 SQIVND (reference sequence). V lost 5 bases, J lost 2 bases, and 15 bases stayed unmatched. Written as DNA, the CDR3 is TGTGCCAGTAGTGAGCGCCGGGACGCACGGGGGGCCTACGAGCAGTACTTC. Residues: CASSERRDARGAYEQYF.

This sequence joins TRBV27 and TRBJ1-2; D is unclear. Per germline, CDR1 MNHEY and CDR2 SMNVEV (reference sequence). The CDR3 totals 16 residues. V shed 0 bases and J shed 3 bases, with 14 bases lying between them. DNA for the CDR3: TGTGCCAGCAGTTTATCGCTTGGTCAGGCTGACTATGGCTACACCTTC. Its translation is CASSLSLGQADYGYTF.

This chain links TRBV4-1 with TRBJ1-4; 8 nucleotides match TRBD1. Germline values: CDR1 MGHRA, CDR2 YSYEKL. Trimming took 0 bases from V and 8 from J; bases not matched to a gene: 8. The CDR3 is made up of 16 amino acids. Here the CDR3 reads CASSQESGRGLEKLFF. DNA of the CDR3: TGCGCCAGCAGCCAAGAGTCAGGCAGGGGGCTAGAAAAACTGTTTTTT.

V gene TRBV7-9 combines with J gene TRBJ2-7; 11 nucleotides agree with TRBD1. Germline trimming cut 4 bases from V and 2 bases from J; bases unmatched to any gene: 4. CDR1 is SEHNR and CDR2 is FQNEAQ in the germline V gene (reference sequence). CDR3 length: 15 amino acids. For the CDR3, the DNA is TGTGCCAGCAGCTGGACAGGGGGCCCAACCTACGAGCAGTACTTC. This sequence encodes CASSWTGGPTYEQYF.

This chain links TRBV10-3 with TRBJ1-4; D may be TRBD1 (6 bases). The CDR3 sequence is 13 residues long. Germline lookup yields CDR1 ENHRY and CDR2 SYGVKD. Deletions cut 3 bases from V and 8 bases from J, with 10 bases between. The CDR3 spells CAISEPGQEKLFF. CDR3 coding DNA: TGTGCCATCAGTGAACCGGGACAAGAAAAACTGTTTTTT.

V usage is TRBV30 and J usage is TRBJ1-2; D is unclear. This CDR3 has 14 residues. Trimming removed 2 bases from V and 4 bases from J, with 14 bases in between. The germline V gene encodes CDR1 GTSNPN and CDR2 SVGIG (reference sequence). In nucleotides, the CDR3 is TGTGCCTGGAGTTGGAACAGTCCAGTCTATGGCTACACCTTC. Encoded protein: CAWSWNSPVYGYTF.

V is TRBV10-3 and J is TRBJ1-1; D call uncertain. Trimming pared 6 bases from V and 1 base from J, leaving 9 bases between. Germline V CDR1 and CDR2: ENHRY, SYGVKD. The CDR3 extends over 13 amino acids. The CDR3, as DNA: TGTGCCATCAGCGGTGGCCAGAACACTGAAGCTTTCTTT. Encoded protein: CAISGGQNTEAFF.

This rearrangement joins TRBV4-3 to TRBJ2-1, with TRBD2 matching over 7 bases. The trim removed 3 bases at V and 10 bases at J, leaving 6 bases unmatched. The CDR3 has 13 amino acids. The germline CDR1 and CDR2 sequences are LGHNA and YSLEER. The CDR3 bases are TGCGCCAGCAGCCACCGGGGAGGGACGGAGCAGTTCTTC. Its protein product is CASSHRGGTEQFF.

CDR3 sequence reads: CASSPRQGADTGELFF. Written as DNA, the CDR3 is TGTGCCAGCAGCCCACGTCAGGGGGCGGACACCGGGGAGCTGTTTTTT. The rearrangement joins TRBV7-9 to TRBJ2-2, with 8 bases identical to TRBD1. V shed 5 bases, J shed 3 bases, and the junction held 8 bases outside the gene matches. This CDR3 comprises 16 residues. The germline V gene encodes CDR1 SEHNR and CDR2 FQNEAQ (reference sequence).

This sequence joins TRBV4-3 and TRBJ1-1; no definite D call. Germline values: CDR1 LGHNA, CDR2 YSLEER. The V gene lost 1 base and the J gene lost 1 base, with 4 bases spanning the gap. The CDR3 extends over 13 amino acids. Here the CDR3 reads CASSQARNTEAFF. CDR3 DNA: TGCGCCAGCAGCCAAGCACGGAACACTGAAGCTTTCTTT.

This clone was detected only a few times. DNA for the CDR3: TGTGCCAGCAGTGATGGGACTAGCGGGAATGAGCAGTTCTTC. Protein product: CASSDGTSGNEQFF. The rearrangement uses TRBV25-1 and TRBJ2-1; 12 bases line up with TRBD2. The CDR3 is 14 residues long. Losses at the gene ends were 3 bases for V and 7 bases for J; bases not matched to a gene: 1. Per the germline V gene, CDR1 is MGHDK and CDR2 is SYGVNS.